These 19 T cell receptor beta chains came from one sample sequenced in a study of graft-versus-host responses after intestinal transplantation. Antigens for these TCRs are unknown. Repertoires were generated with immunoSEQ multiplex PCR, while TCRdb's copy carries only in-frame clones and drops some. The data contain about 88,000 clones, about 94% of them singletons. Sequencing was performed on unstimulated CD4+ T cells sorted from spleen or lymph node cells, taken before transplant. The receptors come from a human donor who was the organ donor for an intestinal transplant.

The J gene is TRBJ2-4, the V gene TRBV10-3; D might be TRBD2 (7 bases). Germline loops: CDR1 ENHRY, CDR2 SYGVKD. This CDR3 is built from 16 residues. Trimming cost V 5 bases and J 0 bases, with 14 bases left between them. The CDR3 nucleotides read TGTGCCATCAGTCCCGGGGGGCAACTAGCCAAAAACATTCAGTACTTC. Translation gives CAISPGGQLAKNIQYF.

The chain uses TRBV6-5 and TRBJ2-1; D call uncertain. Deletions cut 2 bases from V and 0 bases from J, with 8 bases between. The CDR3 has 15 amino acids. In germline, CDR1 is MNHEY, CDR2 SVGAGI. The CDR3 protein is CASSYRRHSYNEQFF. CDR3 nucleotide sequence: TGTGCCAGCAGTTACCGAAGGCACTCCTACAATGAGCAGTTCTTC.

The chain carries TRBV9 and TRBJ2-3, with TRBD2 matching 16 bases. The J segment lost 1 base and the V segment lost 4 bases, leaving 12 bases of the junction unmatched. This CDR3 comprises 20 residues. The germline gives CDR1 SGDLS, CDR2 YYNGEE. The CDR3 nucleotides are TGTGCCAGCAGCTTGAGGGGACTAGCGGGGGGGCGTGGTGGCACAGATACGCAGTATTTT. Residues: CASSLRGLAGGRGGTDTQYF.

The sample holds one count of this clone. This sequence joins TRBV11-3 and TRBJ1-1; D is unclear. Trimming shortened V by 5 bases and J by 1 base, and 17 bases separated the two germline ends. The CDR3 has 16 residues. CDR1 and CDR2 (germline): SGHNT, YENEEA. CDR3: CASSDQTLSWNTEAFF. The CDR3 DNA follows: TGTGCCAGCAGCGACCAAACCCTATCATGGAACACTGAAGCTTTCTTT.

The CDR3 DNA is TGTGCCAGCAGCGCCATTCCCAAGCAGGGTACGGCCTACGAGCAGTACTTC. As protein: CASSAIPKQGTAYEQYF. This chain links TRBV11-2 with TRBJ2-7, with D maybe TRBD1 (5 bases). The CDR3 covers 17 residues. Germline V gene sequence: CDR1 SGHAT, CDR2 FQNNGV. V lost 5 bases to trimming and J lost 2 bases, with 22 bases between them.

The V gene is TRBV27, the J gene TRBJ2-5; 10 bases are shared with TRBD1. The tail of the sequence fits TRBJ2-7 better, so the J call may be wrong. The CDR3 sequence is 15 residues long. CDR1 MNHEY and CDR2 SMNVEV come from the germline V gene (reference sequence). DNA for the CDR3: TGTGCCAGCAGTTTCGGACAGGGGGTGAACTACGAGCAGTACTTC. It codes for CASSFGQGVNYEQYF.

This clone was counted a single time. The rearrangement joins TRBV27 to TRBJ2-7; D is possibly TRBD1 (6 bases). The germline V and J ends were trimmed by 2 bases and 5 bases, with 13 bases remaining between them. Germline CDR1 reads MNHEY; CDR2 reads SMNVEV (reference sequence). CDR3 length equals 14 residues. The CDR3, as DNA: TGTGCCAGCAGTTTACTACGCAGGGGCCACGAGCAGTACTTC. As protein: CASSLLRRGHEQYF.

This chain uses TRBV5-1 with TRBJ2-3; 10 nucleotides align to TRBD2. J was trimmed by 2 bases and V by 4 bases; bases with no gene match: 7. CDR3 size: 16 residues. The germline V gene encodes CDR1 SGHRS and CDR2 YFSETQ. The CDR3 region has the DNA TGCGCCAGCAGCCTCCCTAGCGGGGGCCCCACAGATACGCAGTATTTT. It yields the protein CASSLPSGGPTDTQYF.

For the CDR3, the DNA is TGTGCCAGCAGCCCCTTTGAAGGGGTAGGAAACACCATATATTTT. Translating gives CASSPFEGVGNTIYF. The chain uses TRBV9 and TRBJ1-3; D might be TRBD1 (5 bases). The CDR3 spans 15 residues. Germline V gives CDR1 SGDLS, CDR2 YYNGEE. With 4 bases removed from V and 4 bases from J, the gap between germline ends came to 15 bases.

The chain is built from TRBV11-2 and TRBJ1-3; the D is unclear. Trimming took 5 bases from V and 0 from J, leaving 17 bases between them. Germline V gives CDR1 SGHAT, CDR2 FQNNGV. CDR3 length: 17 residues. CDR3 bases: TGTGCCAGCAGCCCGACCCAAGGAGCATACTCTGGAAACACCATATATTTT. It yields the protein CASSPTQGAYSGNTIYF.

This chain connects TRBV18 to TRBJ1-4; TRBD1 matches at 7 bases. V gave up 6 bases and J gave up 5 bases; unmatched junction bases: 3. The CDR3 is made up of 13 amino acids. CDR1 is KGHSH, CDR2 LQKENI, per germline. This CDR3 reads CASSRGGNEKLFF. The DNA of the CDR3 is TGTGCCAGCTCCCGAGGGGGCAATGAAAAACTGTTTTTT.

A remark on this clone: The same CDR3 is also encoded by other DNA sequences in this sample. The chain links TRBV6-1 to TRBJ1-6; D might be TRBD1 (6 bases). The CDR3 extends over 14 amino acids. V lost 8 bases and J 10 bases, leaving 18 bases between the germline ends. Germline CDR1 and CDR2: MNHNS and SASEGT. CDR3 sequence: CASGPQGSNSPLHF. DNA of the CDR3: TGTGCCAGCGGGCCACAGGGAAGTAACTCACCCCTCCACTTT.

V usage is TRBV28 and J usage is TRBJ1-5; D unclear. The CDR3 spans 12 residues. V gave up 4 bases and J gave up 6 bases, with 7 bases separating them. Germline V gene lookup returns CDR1 MDHEN and CDR2 SYDVKM. The CDR3 region has the DNA TGTGCCAGCAGTTCACCCGTTCAGCCCCAGCATTTT. This translates into CASSSPVQPQHF.

The CDR3 loop is CASSQGPSGGPYEQYF. Here the CDR3 DNA reads TGCGCCAGCAGCCAAGGGCCTAGCGGGGGGCCCTACGAGCAGTACTTC. The chain carries TRBV4-1 and TRBJ2-7, with 11 bases aligning to TRBD2. This CDR3 has 16 residues. V shed 1 base, J shed 2 bases, and the junction held 4 bases outside the gene matches. Germline V gene data show CDR1 as MGHRA and CDR2 as YSYEKL.

The chain carries TRBV29-1 and TRBJ1-1; possible D gene TRBD1, 6 bases. Germline CDR1 is SQVTM and CDR2 is ANQGSEA. Trimming removed 4 bases at V and 5 bases at J, with 11 bases between. This CDR3 comprises 12 residues. The DNA for the CDR3 is TGCAGCGTTGCGGGGGCGGAGACTGAAGCTTTCTTT. Protein sequence: CSVAGAETEAFF.

The rearrangement links TRBV19 to TRBJ1-2; no clear D gene. Trimming removed 4 bases from V and 4 bases from J, with 13 bases in between. Per the germline V gene, CDR1 is LNHDA and CDR2 is SQIVND (reference sequence). The CDR3 is 14 amino acids. CDR3 amino acids: CASSSFVTFYGYTF. DNA for the CDR3: TGTGCCAGTAGTAGCTTTGTGACGTTCTATGGCTACACCTTC.

This clone is a singleton in its sample. The chain carries TRBV6-5 and TRBJ2-7; possible D gene TRBD1, 5 bases. Looked up from germline, CDR1 is MNHEY and CDR2 is SVGAGI. The CDR3 length is 13 residues. The V end was cut by 7 bases, the J end by 4 bases, with 14 bases between. DNA for the CDR3: TGTGCCAGCAAGCTGGGGCTTGGTTACGAGCAGTACTTC. This encodes CASKLGLGYEQYF.

The chain joins TRBV9 to TRBJ2-3; TRBD2 agrees at 13 bases. Germline values: CDR1 SGDLS, CDR2 YYNGEE. The CDR3 covers 20 residues. V shed 4 bases and J 0 bases; nucleotides not matched to a gene: 14. CDR3 DNA: TGTGCCAGCAGCCCCCCCCCGGGACTAGCGGGGACACCTAGCACAGATACGCAGTATTTT. Its protein product is CASSPPPGLAGTPSTDTQYF.

This rearrangement joins TRBV7-9 to TRBJ2-7; D gene uncertain. Germline V lookup: CDR1 SEHNR, CDR2 FQNEAQ (reference sequence). V lost 1 base to trimming and J lost 0 bases, with 7 bases between them. The length of the CDR3 is 14 residues. The CDR3 coding sequence is TGTGCCAGCAGCTTAGTCGGAAGCTCCTACGAGCAGTACTTC. This codes for CASSLVGSSYEQYF.